These 7 T cell receptor beta chains share one sample of origin, sequenced in a study of T cell repertoires in cytomegalovirus infection. TCRdb itself ran the reads through MiXCR, one entry per CDR3 protein. This sample has around 210,000 distinct CDR3 sequences, with approximately 7% found just once. Sequenced input: PBMCs. Receptor source: a human donor in good health (CMV status not recorded). Some clones in this sample may be carry-over from other donors' samples.

This clonotype was seen at least ten times. V gene TRBV15 combines with J gene TRBJ1-2, with D possibly matching TRBD1 (6 bases). From germline, CDR1 is LNHNV and CDR2 YYDKDF (reference sequence). Deletions cut 3 bases from V and 7 bases from J, with 18 bases between. The CDR3 has 15 residues. The CDR3 spells CATSSRGRGPFGYTF. As DNA, the CDR3 is TGTGCCACCAGCAGTCGCGGCAGGGGCCCTTTTGGCTACACCTTC.

This clonotype has a count of ten or more. The V and J genes are TRBV7-2 and TRBJ1-2; a possible D gene is TRBD1 (6 bases). The germline V and J ends were trimmed by 0 bases and 4 bases, with 18 bases remaining between them. Germline V gives CDR1 SGHTA, CDR2 FQGNSA. The CDR3 totals 17 residues. CDR3 protein: CASSLASWTANSYGYTF. The CDR3 bases are TGTGCCAGCAGCTTAGCGAGTTGGACAGCTAATTCCTATGGCTACACCTTC.

The table lists this clonotype with many counts. The V gene is TRBV5-5, the J gene TRBJ2-7; 9 bases map to TRBD1. Germline CDR1 is SGHKS and CDR2 is YYEKEE (reference sequence). CDR3 length equals 15 residues. Unmatched junction bases numbered 7, after V lost 2 bases and J lost 4 bases. The CDR3 DNA is TGTGCCAGCAGCTTTCACCGGGACAGGGCGTACGAGCAGTACTTC. Encoded protein: CASSFHRDRAYEQYF. The full variable domain, its missing parts supplied by reference TRBV5-5 and TRBJ2-7, is DAGVTQSPTHLIKTRGQQVTLRCSPISGHKSVSWYQQVLGQGPQFIFQYYEKEERGRGNFPDRFSARQFPNYSSELNVNALLLGDSALYLCASSFHRDRAYEQYFGPGTRLTVT.

This clonotype was counted many times. The chain couples TRBV20-1 to TRBJ2-3; 7 bases fit TRBD2. The CDR3 length is 14 residues. The germline V gene has CDR1 DFQATT and CDR2 SNEGSKA (reference sequence). Trimming removed 6 bases from V and 2 bases from J; junction bases left unmatched: 8. The CDR3 spells CSASSGVTTDTQYF. The CDR3 DNA reads as TGCAGTGCGTCAAGCGGGGTCACCACAGATACGCAGTATTTT.

Remarks on this clonotype: A much larger clone differs from this one at a single base, so this may be a read error. This chain uses TRBV7-3 with TRBJ2-1; D call uncertain. Germline CDR1 reads SGHTA; CDR2 reads FQGTGA. The CDR3 has 15 amino acids. The CDR3 DNA reads as TGTGCCAGCAGCTCCGGTGGGGTGTCCTACGATGAGCAGTTCTTC. This codes for CASSSGGVSYDEQFF.

This clonotype was seen repeatedly, ten times or more. V is TRBV7-9 and J is TRBJ2-1; possibly TRBD1 or TRBD2 for D (7 bases each). Between the trimmed V and J ends, which lost 7 bases and 6 bases, there was a span of 25 bases. CDR3 length: 17 amino acids. Germline V gene data show CDR1 as SEHNR and CDR2 as FQNEAQ (reference sequence). CDR3 DNA: TGTGCCAGCACCCCCTCGGCGGGGGACAGCGTCTTCAATGAGCAGTTCTTC. Translated, it gives CASTPSAGDSVFNEQFF.

This chain connects TRBV20-1 to TRBJ2-3, with 11 bases identical to TRBD2. The V segment lost 7 bases and the J segment 1 base; nucleotides outside the gene matches: 10. In germline, CDR1 is DFQATT, CDR2 SNEGSKA (reference sequence). CDR3 size: 16 residues. This chain's CDR3 is CSVLGRLAGRTDTQYF. CDR3 nucleotides: TGCAGTGTTCTAGGGAGACTAGCGGGGCGCACAGATACGCAGTATTTT.